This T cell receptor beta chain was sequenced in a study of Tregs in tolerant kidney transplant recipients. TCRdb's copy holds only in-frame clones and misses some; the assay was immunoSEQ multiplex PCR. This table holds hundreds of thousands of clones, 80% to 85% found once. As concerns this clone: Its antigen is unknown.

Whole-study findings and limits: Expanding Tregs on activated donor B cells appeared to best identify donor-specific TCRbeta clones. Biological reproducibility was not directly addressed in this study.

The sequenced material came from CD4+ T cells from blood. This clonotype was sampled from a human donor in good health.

The DNA of the CDR3 is TGTGCCAGCTCTACTGAACTTCATTACAATGAGCAGTTCTTC. Translating it yields CASSTELHYNEQFF. The chain is built from TRBV6-5 and TRBJ2-1; D is unclear. This CDR3 spans 14 amino acids. Germline V gives CDR1 MNHEY, CDR2 SVGAGI. Deletions cut 8 bases from V and 4 bases from J, with 15 bases between.